This T cell receptor beta chain was observed in a study of shared clonotypes between healthy human individuals. Broader study findings: The study generally estimated greater richness for naive than memory subsets. Clonotypes that were shared across four donors made up 4.5% to 5% of naive CD4 clonotypes.

This CDR3 comprises 15 residues. V lost 6 bases to trimming and J lost 0 bases; unmatched junction nucleotides: 4. Germline CDR1 is ENHRY and CDR2 is SYGVKD. Notes on this clone: Its antigen is unidentified. Other nucleotide sequences from this sample produce the same CDR3.

The protocol was immunoSEQ multiplex PCR, while the TCRdb copy is restricted to in-frame clones and leaves out a portion. The sample lists 650,000 to 700,000 clones, about nine tenths occurring once. The V gene is TRBV10-3, the J gene TRBJ2-7, with 11 positions matching TRBD2. Sequenced: memory CD8+ T cells from PBMCs. Subset denoted: CD45RO+ cells pooled with CCR7-negative TemRA cells. This TCR was sampled from a man younger than 35 in good health. Some clones in this sample may be carry-over from other donors' samples. The CDR3 DNA sequence: TGTGCCATCAGGGAGGGACTAGCGGACTCCTACGAGCAGTACTTC. This encodes CAIREGLADSYEQYF.